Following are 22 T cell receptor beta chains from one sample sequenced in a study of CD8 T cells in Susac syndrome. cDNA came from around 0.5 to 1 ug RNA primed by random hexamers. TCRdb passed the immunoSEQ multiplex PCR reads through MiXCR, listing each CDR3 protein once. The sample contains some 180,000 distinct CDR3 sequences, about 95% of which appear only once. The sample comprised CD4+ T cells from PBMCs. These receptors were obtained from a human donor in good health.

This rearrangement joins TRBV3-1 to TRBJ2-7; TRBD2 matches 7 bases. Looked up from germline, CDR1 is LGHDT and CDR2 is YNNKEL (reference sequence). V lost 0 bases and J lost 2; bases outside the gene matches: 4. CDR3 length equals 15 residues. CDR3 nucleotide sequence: TGTGCCAGCAGCCAAGATTCTAGCGGAGCCTACGAGCAGTACTTC. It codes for CASSQDSSGAYEQYF.

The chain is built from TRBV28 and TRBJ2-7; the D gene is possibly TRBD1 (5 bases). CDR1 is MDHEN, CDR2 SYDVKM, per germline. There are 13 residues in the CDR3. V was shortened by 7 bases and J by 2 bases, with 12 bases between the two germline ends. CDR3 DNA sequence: TGTGCCAGCAATAGACAGAGACCCTACGAGCAGTACTTC. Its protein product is CASNRQRPYEQYF.

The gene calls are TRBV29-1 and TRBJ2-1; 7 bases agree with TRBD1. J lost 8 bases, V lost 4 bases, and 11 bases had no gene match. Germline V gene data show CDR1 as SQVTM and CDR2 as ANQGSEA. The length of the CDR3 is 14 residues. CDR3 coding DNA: TGCAGCGTTGCCCAGCCGTACAGGGGCGATGAGCAGTTCTTC. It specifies CSVAQPYRGDEQFF.

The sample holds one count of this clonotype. CDR3 bases: TGCAGCGTCGGGACAGGGGATCAGCCCCAGCATTTT. It codes for CSVGTGDQPQHF. V usage is TRBV29-1 and J usage is TRBJ1-5; 10 bases are a match to TRBD1. Looked up from germline, CDR1 is SQVTM and CDR2 is ANQGSEA. The CDR3 is made up of 12 amino acids. J lost 5 bases, V lost 6 bases, and 1 base had no gene match.

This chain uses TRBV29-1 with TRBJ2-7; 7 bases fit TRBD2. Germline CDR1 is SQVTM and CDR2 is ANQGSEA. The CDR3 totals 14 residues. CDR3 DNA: TGCACTACGGTGGCGGGAGTGAGTTTCTACGAGCAGTACTTC. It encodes CTTVAGVSFYEQYF.

The CDR3 loop is CATSRDGGTRDEQYF. CDR3 bases: TGTGCCACCAGCAGAGATGGGGGCACCCGGGACGAGCAGTACTTC. The V gene is TRBV15, the J gene TRBJ2-7, with a tentative D call TRBD1 (6 bases). The CDR3 is made up of 15 amino acids. Trimming left V 0 bases short and J 5 bases short, with 14 bases between. Germline V gives CDR1 LNHNV, CDR2 YYDKDF (reference sequence).

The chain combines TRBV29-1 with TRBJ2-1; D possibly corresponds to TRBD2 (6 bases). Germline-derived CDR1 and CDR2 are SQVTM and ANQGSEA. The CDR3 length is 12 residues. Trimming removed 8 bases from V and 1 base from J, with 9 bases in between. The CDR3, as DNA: TGCAGCACTAGCAGTTCCTACAATGAGCAGTTCTTC. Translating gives CSTSSSYNEQFF.

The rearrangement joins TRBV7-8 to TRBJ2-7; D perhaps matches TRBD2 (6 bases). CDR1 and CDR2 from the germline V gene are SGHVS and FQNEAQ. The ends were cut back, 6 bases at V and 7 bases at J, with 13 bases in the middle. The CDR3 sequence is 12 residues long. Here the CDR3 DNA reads TGTGCCAGCAGTCCAACGGAGGGGGAGCAGTACTTC. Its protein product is CASSPTEGEQYF. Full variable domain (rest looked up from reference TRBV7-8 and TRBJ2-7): GAGVSQSPRYKVAKRGQDVALRCDPISGHVSLFWYQQALGQGPEFLTYFQNEAQLDKSGLPSDRFFAERPEGSVSTLKIQRTQQEDSAVYLCASSPTEGEQYFGPGTRLTVT.

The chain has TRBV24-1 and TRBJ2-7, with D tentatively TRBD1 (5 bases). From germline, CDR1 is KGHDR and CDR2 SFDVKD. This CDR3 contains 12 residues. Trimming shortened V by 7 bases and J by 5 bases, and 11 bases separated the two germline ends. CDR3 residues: CATRGTGHEQYF. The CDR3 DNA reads TGTGCCACCAGGGGCACAGGCCACGAGCAGTACTTC.

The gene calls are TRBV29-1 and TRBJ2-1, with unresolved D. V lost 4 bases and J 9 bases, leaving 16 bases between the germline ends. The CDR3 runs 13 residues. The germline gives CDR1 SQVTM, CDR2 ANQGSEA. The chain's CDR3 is CSVAQPEVREQFF. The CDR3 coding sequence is TGCAGCGTTGCCCAGCCAGAAGTCCGTGAGCAGTTCTTC.

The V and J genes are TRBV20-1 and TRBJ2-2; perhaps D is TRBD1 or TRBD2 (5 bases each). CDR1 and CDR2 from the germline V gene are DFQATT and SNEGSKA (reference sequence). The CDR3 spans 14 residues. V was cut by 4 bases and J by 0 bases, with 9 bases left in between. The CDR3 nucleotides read TGCAGTGCTACCGGGACGGCGAACACCGGGGAGCTGTTTTTT. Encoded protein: CSATGTANTGELFF.

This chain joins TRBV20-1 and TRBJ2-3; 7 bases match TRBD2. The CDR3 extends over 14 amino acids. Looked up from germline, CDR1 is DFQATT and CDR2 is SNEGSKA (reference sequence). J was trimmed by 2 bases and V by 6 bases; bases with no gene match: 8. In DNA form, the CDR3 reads TGCAGTGCCGACCCGGGACTACTCACAGATACGCAGTATTTT. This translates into CSADPGLLTDTQYF.

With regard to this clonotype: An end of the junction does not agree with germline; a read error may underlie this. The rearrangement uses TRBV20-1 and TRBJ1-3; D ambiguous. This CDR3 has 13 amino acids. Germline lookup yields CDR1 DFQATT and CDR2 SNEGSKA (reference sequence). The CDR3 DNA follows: TGCAGTGCAAGAGAGGAGACTGGAAACACCATATATTTT. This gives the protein CSAREETGNTIYF.

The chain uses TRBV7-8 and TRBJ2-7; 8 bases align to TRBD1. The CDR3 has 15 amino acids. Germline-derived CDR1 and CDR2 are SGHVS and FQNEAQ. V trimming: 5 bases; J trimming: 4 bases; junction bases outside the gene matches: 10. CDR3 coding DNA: TGTGCCAGCAGCCCCCCCAGGGGGCCAGGGTACGAGCAGTACTTC. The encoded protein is CASSPPRGPGYEQYF.

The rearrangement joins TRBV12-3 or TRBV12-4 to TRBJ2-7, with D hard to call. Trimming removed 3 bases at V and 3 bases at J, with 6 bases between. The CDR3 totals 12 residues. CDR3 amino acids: CASSLEVYEQYF. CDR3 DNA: TGTGCCAGCAGTTTGGAAGTCTACGAGCAGTACTTC.

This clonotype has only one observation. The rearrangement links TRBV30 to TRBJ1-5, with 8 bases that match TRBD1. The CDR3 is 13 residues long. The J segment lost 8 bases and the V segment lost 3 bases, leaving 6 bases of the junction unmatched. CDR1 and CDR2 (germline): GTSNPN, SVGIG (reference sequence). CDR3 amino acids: CAWSRQGREPQHF. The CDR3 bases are TGTGCCTGGAGCAGACAGGGGCGAGAGCCCCAGCATTTT.

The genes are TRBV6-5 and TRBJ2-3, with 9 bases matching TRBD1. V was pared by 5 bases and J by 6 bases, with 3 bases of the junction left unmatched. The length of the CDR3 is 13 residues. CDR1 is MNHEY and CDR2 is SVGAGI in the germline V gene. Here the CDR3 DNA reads TGTGCCAGCAGTATCGACAGGGGGGATACGCAGTATTTT. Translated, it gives CASSIDRGDTQYF.

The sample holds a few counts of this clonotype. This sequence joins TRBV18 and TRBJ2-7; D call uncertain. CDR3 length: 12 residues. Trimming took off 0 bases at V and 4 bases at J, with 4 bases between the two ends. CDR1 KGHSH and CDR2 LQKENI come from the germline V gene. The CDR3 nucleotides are TGTGCCAGCTCACCACCGACGTACGAGCAGTACTTC. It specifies CASSPPTYEQYF.

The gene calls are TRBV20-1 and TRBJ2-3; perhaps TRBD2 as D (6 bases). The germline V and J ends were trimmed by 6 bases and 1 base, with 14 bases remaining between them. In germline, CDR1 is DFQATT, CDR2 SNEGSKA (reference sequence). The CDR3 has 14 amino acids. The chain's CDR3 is CSAGGIGGTDTQYF. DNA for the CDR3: TGCAGTGCCGGCGGGATAGGGGGCACAGATACGCAGTATTTT.

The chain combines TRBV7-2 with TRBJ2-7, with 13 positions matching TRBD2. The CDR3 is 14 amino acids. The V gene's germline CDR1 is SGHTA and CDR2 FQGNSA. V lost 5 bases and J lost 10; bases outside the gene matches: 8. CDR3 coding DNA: TGTGCCAGCAGCCTAACACTAGCGGGAGGGCCCCAGTACTTC. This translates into CASSLTLAGGPQYF.

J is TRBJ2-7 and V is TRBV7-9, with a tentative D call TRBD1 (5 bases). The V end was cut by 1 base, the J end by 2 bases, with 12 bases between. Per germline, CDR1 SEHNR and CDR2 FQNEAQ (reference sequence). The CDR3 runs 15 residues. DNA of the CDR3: TGTGCCAGCAGCTTAGTGCCAGGGCCCCCCTACGAGCAGTACTTC. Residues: CASSLVPGPPYEQYF.

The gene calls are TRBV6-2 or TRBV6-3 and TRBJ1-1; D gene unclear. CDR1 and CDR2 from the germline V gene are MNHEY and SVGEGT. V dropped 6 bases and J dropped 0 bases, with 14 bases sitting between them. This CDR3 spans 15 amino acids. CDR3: CASRGPRKMNTEAFF. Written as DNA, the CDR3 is TGTGCCAGCAGGGGTCCGAGGAAAATGAACACTGAAGCTTTCTTT.